This T cell receptor beta chain is drawn from a study of cytomegalovirus exposure and HLA in healthy donors. Study background: The study placed 80% to 90% of its roughly 400 genotyped donors in the Caucasian-associated ancestry cluster.

PCR employed 60 Vbeta and 13 Jbeta primers. Some clones are missing from TCRdb's copy, which holds only in-frame ones; the method was immunoSEQ multiplex PCR. This sample yields around 120,000 clones, of which over 60% are seen a single time; about 3% belongs to the top ten. This CDR3 contains 13 residues. Trimming took 1 base from V and 11 from J, leaving 12 bases between them. The germline CDR1 and CDR2 sequences are SGHTA and FQGNSA. Concerning this clone itself: Its antigen is unidentified.

Findings and caveats of the study: In a later analysis, V- and J-gene trimming of beta chains associated with a DCLRE1C missense variant, replicated independently. Later analysis showed most CMV-associated TCR beta chains appearing HLA-restricted.

V gene TRBV7-2 combines with J gene TRBJ2-1; D not resolved. The source material was PBMCs. This receptor was identified in a woman in her forties in good health and CMV-seropositive. For the CDR3, the DNA is TGTGCCAGCAGCTTAGATGTCCAGTTAAAGCAGTTCTTC. Protein: CASSLDVQLKQFF.